The entry below gives a single T cell receptor (beta chain) sequence along with its context. The antigen is unknown. The length of the CDR3 is 13 residues. Germline CDR1 is LNHDA and CDR2 is SQIVND (reference sequence). Trimming took 6 bases from V and 8 from J, leaving 15 bases between them. This sample was taken from a study of CD8+CD57+ T cells in acquired aplastic anemia. Study in general: When averaged, DNA from sorted CD4+ and CD8+ cells came to around 3 ug. Findings of the study overall: A significant difference in CD8+ Simpson's diversity between patients and controls was not found.

Genomic DNA templated the TCR beta VDJ and CDR3 profiling. MiXCR, applied by TCRdb to the reads, yields one record per CDR3 protein. The data hold around 170,000 distinct CDR3 sequences, with about 47% observed a single time. The sample taken for sequencing was sorted CD4+, CD8+, or CD8+CD57+ T cells (not recorded which) from PBMCs. The chain carries TRBV19 and TRBJ2-3; D perhaps matches TRBD2 (6 bases). The receptor comes from a human donor in good health. In nucleotides, the CDR3 is TGTGCCAGTAGCCGGCCAGCGGGTGGTACGCAGTATTTT. Amino acid sequence: CASSRPAGGTQYF. Full variable domain (rest looked up from reference TRBV19 and TRBJ2-3): DGGITQSPKYLFRKEGQNVTLSCEQNLNHDAMYWYRQDPGQGLRLIYYSQIVNDFQKGDIAEGYSVSREKKESFPLTVTSAQKNPTAFYLCASSRPAGGTQYFGPGTRLTVL.